This TCR beta chain was sequenced for a study of vaccination and CD4 T cells after COVID-19. The germline gives CDR1 SGHAT, CDR2 FQNNGV. Trimming took 5 bases from V and 6 from J; bases not matched to a gene: 10. The CDR3 totals 15 residues. Time point described: late sampling 161 to 241 days after vaccination in a few convalescent patients. There are a few counts of this clonotype. Its specificity is not known. General observations from the study: Although the median of SARS-CoV-2-reactive clonotypes rose from approximately 21 to 38, the change was not significant.

Each CDR3 protein is one row after TCRdb ran MiXCR on the PCR reads. Of about 36,000 distinct CDR3 sequences in the sample, 36% were seen once. This sequence joins TRBV11-2 and TRBJ2-7, with 10 bases aligning to TRBD2. The clonotype originates from a human donor who had recovered from COVID-19. Sequencing used CD4+ T cells from blood, obtained about 7 months after SARS-CoV-2 vaccination. As DNA, the CDR3 is TGTGCCAGCAGCCTACGCTTGCTAGCGGGAGCCGAGCAGTACTTC. This sequence encodes CASSLRLLAGAEQYF.